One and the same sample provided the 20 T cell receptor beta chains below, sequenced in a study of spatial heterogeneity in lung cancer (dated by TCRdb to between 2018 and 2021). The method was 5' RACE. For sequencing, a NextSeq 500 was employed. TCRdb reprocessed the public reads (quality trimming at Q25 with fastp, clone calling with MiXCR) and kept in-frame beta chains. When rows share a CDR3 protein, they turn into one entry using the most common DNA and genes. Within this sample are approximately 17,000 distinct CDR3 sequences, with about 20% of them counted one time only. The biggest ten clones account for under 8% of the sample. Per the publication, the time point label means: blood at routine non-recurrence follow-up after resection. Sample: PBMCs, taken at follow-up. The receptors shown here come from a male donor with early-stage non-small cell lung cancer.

CDR3 sequence reads: CAWSSGGYNEQFF. Written as DNA, the CDR3 is TGTGCCTGGAGTAGCGGGGGCTACAATGAGCAGTTCTTC. This chain connects TRBV30 to TRBJ2-1, with TRBD2 matching over 8 bases. The germline CDR1 and CDR2 sequences are GTSNPN and SVGIG (reference sequence). J lost 3 bases, V lost 2 bases, and 0 bases had no gene match. The CDR3 is made up of 13 amino acids.

CDR3 loop: CSARTTSWDEQFF. The CDR3 DNA reads TGCAGTGCTAGGACGACTAGCTGGGATGAGCAGTTCTTC. The J gene is TRBJ2-1, the V gene TRBV20-1; 7 bases map to TRBD2. Germline values: CDR1 DFQATT, CDR2 SNEGSKA (reference sequence). The length of the CDR3 is 13 residues. J was trimmed by 8 bases and V by 3 bases; bases with no gene match: 7.

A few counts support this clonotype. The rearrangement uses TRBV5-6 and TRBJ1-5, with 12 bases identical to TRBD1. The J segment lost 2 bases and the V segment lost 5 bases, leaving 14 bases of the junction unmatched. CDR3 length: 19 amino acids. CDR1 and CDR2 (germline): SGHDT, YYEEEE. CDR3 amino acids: CASRRRGTGGEYGNQPQHF. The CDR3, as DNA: TGTGCCAGCAGACGGCGCGGGACAGGGGGCGAGTATGGCAATCAGCCCCAGCATTTT.

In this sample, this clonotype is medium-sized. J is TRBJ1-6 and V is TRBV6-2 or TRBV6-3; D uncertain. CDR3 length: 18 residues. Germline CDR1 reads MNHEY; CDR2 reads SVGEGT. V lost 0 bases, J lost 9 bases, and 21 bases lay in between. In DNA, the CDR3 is TGTGCCAGCAGTTACTCAAAGAGGCACCGGCCTATGAGTTCACCCCTCCACTTT. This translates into CASSYSKRHRPMSSPLHF.

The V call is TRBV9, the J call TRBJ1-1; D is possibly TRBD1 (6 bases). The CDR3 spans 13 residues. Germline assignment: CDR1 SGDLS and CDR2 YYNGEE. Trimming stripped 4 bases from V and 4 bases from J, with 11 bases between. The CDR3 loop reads CASSLEGGTEAFF. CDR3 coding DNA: TGTGCCAGCAGCCTTGAAGGGGGCACTGAAGCTTTCTTT.

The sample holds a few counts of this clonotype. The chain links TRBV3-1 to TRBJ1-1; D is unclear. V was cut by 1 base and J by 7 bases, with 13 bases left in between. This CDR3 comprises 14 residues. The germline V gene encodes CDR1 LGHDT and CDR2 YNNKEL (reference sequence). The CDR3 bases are TGTGCCAGCAGCCAAGCTGTCCTCCGGGGTGAAGCTTTCTTT. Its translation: CASSQAVLRGEAFF. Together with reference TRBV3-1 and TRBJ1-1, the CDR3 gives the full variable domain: DTAVSQTPKYLVTQMGNDKSIKCEQNLGHDTMYWYKQDSKKFLKIMFSYNNKELIINETVPNRFSPKSPDKAHLNLHINSLELGDSAVYFCASSQAVLRGEAFFGQGTRLTVV.

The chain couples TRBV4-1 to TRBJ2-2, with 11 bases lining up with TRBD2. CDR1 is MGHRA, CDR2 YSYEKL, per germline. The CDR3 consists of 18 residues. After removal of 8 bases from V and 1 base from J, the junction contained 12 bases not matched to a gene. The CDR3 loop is CASFNELAGAGNTGELFF. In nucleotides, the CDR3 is TGCGCCAGCTTCAACGAACTAGCGGGGGCCGGGAACACCGGGGAGCTGTTTTTT.

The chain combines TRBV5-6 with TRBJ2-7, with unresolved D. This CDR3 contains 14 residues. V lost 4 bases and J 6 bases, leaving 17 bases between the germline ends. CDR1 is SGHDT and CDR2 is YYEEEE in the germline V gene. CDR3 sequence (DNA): TGTGCCAGCAGCCCGGAAGGGCAGAAGAGCGAGCAGTACTTC. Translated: CASSPEGQKSEQYF.

The CDR3 coding sequence is TGTGCCACCAGTGATTCTGACAGGGCGCGAGCTTTCTTT. Its protein is CATSDSDRARAFF. The chain combines TRBV24-1 with TRBJ1-1; TRBD1 matches at 7 bases. CDR1 and CDR2 from the germline V gene are KGHDR and SFDVKD. This CDR3 is built from 13 residues. Germline trimming cut 2 bases from V and 10 bases from J; bases unmatched to any gene: 6.

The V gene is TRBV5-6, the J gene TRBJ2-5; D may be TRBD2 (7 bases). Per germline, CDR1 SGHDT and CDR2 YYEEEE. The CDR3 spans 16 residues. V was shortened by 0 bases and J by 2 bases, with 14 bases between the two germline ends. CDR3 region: CASSLAPGGFQETQYF. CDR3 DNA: TGTGCCAGCAGCTTGGCGCCGGGGGGCTTTCAAGAGACCCAGTACTTC.

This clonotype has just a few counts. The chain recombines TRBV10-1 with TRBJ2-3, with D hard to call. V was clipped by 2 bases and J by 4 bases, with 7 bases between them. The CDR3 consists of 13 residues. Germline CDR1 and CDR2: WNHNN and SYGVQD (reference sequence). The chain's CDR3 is CASSEKTADTQYF. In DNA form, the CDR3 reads TGCGCCAGCAGTGAGAAGACTGCAGATACGCAGTATTTT.

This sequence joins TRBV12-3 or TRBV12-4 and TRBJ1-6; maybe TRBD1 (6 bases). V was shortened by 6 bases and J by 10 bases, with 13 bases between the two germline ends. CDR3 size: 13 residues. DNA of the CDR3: TGTGCCAGCAGCCTAGGGGGTGGATCACCCCTCCACTTT. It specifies CASSLGGGSPLHF.

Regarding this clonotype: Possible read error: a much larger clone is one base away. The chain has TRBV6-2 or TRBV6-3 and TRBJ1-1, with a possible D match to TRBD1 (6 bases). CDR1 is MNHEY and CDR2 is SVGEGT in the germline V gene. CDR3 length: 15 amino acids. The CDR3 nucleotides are TGTGCCAGCACCTTGAGGGGGGGTTGGAACACTGAAGCTATCTTT. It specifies CASTLRGGWNTEAIF.

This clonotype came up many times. The CDR3 is CASSDEDRGRNIQYF. The CDR3, as DNA: TGTGCCAGCAGCGACGAAGACAGGGGTAGAAACATTCAGTACTTC. The chain has TRBV5-6 and TRBJ2-4; TRBD1 matches 8 bases. Looked up from germline, CDR1 is SGHDT and CDR2 is YYEEEE. This CDR3 has 15 residues. The V gene end was trimmed by 4 bases and the J gene end by 6 bases; junction bases not matched to a gene: 9. Drawing the rest from reference TRBV5-6 and TRBJ2-4, the complete variable domain is DAGVTQSPTHLIKTRGQQVTLRCSPKSGHDTVSWYQQALGQGPQFIFQYYEEEERQRGNFPDRFSGHQFPNYSSELNVNALLLGDSALYLCASSDEDRGRNIQYFGAGTRLSVL.

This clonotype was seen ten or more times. The CDR3 DNA reads TGCGCCAGCAGCCCGACCGAAAGCTCCTACAATGAGCAGTTCTTC. As protein: CASSPTESSYNEQFF. V usage is TRBV4-3 and J usage is TRBJ2-1; D gene uncertain. Trimming cost V 4 bases and J 0 bases, with 10 bases left between them. This CDR3 comprises 15 residues. Germline V lookup: CDR1 LGHNA, CDR2 YSLEER.

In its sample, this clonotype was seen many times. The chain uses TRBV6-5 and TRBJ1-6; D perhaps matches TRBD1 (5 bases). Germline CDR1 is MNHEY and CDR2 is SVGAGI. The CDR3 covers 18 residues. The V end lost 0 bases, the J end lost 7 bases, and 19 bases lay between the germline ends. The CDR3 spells CASSYSKGLGYTNSPLHF. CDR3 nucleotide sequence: TGTGCCAGCAGTTACTCGAAGGGACTTGGGTACACAAATTCACCCCTCCACTTT.

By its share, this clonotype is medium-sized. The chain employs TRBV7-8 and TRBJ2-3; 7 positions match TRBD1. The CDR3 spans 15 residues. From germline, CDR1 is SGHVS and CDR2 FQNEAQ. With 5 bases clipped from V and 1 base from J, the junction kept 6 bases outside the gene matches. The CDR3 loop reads CASSPRQGRTDTQYF. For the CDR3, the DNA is TGTGCCAGCAGCCCCAGACAGGGTCGCACAGATACGCAGTATTTT.

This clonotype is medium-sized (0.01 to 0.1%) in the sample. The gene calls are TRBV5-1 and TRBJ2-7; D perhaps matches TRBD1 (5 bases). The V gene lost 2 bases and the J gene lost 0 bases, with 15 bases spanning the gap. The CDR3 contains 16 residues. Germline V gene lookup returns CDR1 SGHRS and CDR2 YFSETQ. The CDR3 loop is CASSLTGDEFSYEQYF. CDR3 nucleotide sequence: TGCGCCAGCAGCTTAACAGGTGATGAATTCTCCTACGAGCAGTACTTC. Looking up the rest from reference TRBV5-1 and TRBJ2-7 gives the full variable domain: KAGVTQTPRYLIKTRGQQVTLSCSPISGHRSVSWYQQTPGQGLQFLFEYFSETQRNKGNFPGRFSGRQFSNSRSEMNVSTLELGDSALYLCASSLTGDEFSYEQYFGPGTRLTVT.

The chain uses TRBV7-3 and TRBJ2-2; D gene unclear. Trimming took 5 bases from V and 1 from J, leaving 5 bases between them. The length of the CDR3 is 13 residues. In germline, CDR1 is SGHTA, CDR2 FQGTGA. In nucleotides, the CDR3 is TGTGCCAGCAGCCAAGGGAACACCGGGGAGCTGTTTTTT. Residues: CASSQGNTGELFF.

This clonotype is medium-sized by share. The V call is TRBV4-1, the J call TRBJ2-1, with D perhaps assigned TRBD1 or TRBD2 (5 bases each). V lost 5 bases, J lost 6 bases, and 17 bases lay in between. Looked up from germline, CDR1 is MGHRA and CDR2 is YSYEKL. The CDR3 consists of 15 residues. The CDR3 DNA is TGCGCCAGCAGCGGGTACCGGGACCGCATCAATGAGCAGTTCTTC. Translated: CASSGYRDRINEQFF.